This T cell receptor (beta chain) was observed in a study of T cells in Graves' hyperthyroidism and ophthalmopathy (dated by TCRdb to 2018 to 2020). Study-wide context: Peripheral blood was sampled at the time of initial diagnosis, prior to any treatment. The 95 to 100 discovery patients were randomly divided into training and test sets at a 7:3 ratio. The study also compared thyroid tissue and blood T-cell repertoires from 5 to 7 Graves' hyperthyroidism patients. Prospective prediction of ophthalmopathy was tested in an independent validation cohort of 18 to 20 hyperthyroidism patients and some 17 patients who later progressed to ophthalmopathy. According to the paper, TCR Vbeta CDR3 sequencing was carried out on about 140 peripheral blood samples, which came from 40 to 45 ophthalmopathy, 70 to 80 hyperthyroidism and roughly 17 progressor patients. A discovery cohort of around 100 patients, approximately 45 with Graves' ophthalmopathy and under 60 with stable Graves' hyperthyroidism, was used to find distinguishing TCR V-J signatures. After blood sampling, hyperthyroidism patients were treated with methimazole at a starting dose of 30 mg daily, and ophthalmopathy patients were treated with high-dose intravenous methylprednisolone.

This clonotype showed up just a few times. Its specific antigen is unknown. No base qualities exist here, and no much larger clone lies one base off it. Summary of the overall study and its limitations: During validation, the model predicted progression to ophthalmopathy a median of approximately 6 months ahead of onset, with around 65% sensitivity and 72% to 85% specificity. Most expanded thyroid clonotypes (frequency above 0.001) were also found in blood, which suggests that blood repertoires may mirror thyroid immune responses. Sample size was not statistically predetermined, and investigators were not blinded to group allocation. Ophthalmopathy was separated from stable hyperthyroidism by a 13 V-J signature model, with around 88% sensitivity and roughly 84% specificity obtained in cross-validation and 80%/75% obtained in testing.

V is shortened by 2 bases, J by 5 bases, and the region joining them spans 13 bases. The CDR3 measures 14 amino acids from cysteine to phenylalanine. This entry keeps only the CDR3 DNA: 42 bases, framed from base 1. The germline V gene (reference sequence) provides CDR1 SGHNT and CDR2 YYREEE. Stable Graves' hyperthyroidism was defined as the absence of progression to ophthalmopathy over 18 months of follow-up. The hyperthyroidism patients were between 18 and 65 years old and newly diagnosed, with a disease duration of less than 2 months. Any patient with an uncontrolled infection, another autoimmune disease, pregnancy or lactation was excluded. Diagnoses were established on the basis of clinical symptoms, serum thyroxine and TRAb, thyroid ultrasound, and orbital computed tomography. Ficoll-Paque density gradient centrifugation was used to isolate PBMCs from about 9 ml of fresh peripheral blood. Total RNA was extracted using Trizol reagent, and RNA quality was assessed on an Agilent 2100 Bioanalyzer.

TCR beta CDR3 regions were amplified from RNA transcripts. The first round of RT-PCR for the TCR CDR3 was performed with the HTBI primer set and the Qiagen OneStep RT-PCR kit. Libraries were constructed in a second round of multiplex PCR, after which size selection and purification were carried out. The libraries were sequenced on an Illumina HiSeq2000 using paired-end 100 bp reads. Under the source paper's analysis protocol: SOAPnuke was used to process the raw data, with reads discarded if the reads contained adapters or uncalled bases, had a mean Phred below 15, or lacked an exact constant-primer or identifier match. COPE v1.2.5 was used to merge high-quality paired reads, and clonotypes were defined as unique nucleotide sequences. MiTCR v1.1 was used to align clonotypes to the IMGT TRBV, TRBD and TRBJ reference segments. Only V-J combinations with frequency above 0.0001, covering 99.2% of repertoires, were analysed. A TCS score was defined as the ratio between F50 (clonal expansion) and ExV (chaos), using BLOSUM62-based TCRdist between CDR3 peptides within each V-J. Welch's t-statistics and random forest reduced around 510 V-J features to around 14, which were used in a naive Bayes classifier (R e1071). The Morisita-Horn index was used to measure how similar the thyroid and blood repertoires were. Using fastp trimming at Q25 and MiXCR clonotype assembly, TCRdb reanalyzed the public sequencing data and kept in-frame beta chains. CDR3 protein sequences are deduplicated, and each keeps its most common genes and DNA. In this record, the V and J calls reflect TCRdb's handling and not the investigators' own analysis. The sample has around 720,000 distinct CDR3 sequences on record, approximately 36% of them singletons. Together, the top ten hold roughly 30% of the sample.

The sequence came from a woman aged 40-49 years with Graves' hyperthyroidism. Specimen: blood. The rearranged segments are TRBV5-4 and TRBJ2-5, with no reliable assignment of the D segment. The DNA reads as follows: TGTGCCAGCAGCTTAACATCGTCCATCGAGACCCAGTACTTC. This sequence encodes CASSLTSSIETQYF.